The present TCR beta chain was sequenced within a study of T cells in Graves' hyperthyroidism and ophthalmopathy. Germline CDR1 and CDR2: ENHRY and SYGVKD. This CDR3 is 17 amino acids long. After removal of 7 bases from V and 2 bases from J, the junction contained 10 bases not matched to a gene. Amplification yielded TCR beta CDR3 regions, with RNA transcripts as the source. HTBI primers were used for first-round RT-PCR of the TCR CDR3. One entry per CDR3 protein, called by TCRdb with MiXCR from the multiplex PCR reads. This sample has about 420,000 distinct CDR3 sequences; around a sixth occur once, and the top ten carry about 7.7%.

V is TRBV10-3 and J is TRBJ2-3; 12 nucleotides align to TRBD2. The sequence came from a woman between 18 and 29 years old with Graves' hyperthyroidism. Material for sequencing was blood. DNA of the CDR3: TGTGCCATCACGAACGCTAGGACTAGCGGGGACACAGATACGCAGTATTTT. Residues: CAITNARTSGDTDTQYF.